Shown below are 14 T cell receptor beta chains from a single sample sequenced in a study of T cells expressing NK-cell markers. TCRdb reanalyzed the 5' RACE reads and collapses them to one entry per CDR3 protein, without DNA. The sample has 550,000 to 600,000 distinct CDR3 sequences. Sequencing input: blood T cells: a sorted CD56 or NKG2C T cell subset, CD4+ or CD8+ T cells, or bulk PBMC T cells (not recorded which). All receptors come from a young man in good health.

The rearrangement joins TRBV12-3 or TRBV12-4 to TRBJ2-1; TCRdb's D call, TRBD1, is unchecked because there is no DNA. The CDR3 loop spans 16 amino acids. The CDR3 protein is CASSPSRGRDWNEQFF.

The rearrangement links TRBV18 to TRBJ2-1; there is no DNA to check the TCRdb D call of TRBD2. Germline V gene lookup returns CDR1 KGHSH and CDR2 LQKENI. The CDR3 consists of 17 residues. The CDR3 protein is CASSPPLAGDSYNEQFF.

The chain couples TRBV5-1 to TRBJ2-1; there is no DNA to check the TCRdb D call of TRBD1. From germline, CDR1 is SGHRS and CDR2 YFSETQ. The CDR3 loop spans 17 amino acids. The CDR3 loop reads CASSARGGVSSYNEQFF.

The chain recombines TRBV6-2 or TRBV6-3 with TRBJ2-7; TCRdb's D call of TRBD2 is untestable without DNA. The V gene's germline CDR1 is MNHEY and CDR2 SVGEGT. The CDR3 is 15 residues long. The CDR3 here is CASSSYGLAGNEQYF.

CDR3 protein: CASSYAPYNEQFF. The chain combines TRBV6-2 or TRBV6-3 with TRBJ2-1; checking the TCRdb D call of TRBD1 is not possible without DNA. Looked up from germline, CDR1 is MNHEY and CDR2 is SVGEGT. The CDR3 contains 13 residues.

The rearrangement joins TRBV25-1 to TRBJ2-5; TCRdb's D gene call, TRBD2, goes unchecked for lack of DNA. The germline gives CDR1 MGHDK, CDR2 SYGVNS. The CDR3 has 15 residues. CDR3 amino acids: CASRARPGIQETQYF.

This CDR3 is CASRNRDTRNQPQHF. The chain employs TRBV12-3 or TRBV12-4 and TRBJ1-5; TCRdb calls TRBD1, which cannot be checked without DNA. This CDR3 comprises 15 residues.

The chain is built from TRBV7-9 and TRBJ2-3; the D call from TCRdb, TRBD1, cannot be confirmed without DNA. Germline V lookup: CDR1 SEHNR, CDR2 FQNEAQ (reference sequence). The CDR3 has 13 amino acids. CDR3 amino acids: CASSPGAADTQYF.

The CDR3 sequence is CASSSPGEGEFGQETQYF. The rearrangement links TRBV5-1 to TRBJ2-5; TCRdb calls TRBD2, which cannot be checked without DNA. Germline CDR1 reads SGHRS; CDR2 reads YFSETQ. The length of the CDR3 is 18 residues. The variable domain in full, completed from reference TRBV5-1 and TRBJ2-5, reads KAGVTQTPRYLIKTRGQQVTLSCSPISGHRSVSWYQQTPGQGLQFLFEYFSETQRNKGNFPGRFSGRQFSNSRSEMNVSTLELGDSALYLCASSSPGEGEFGQETQYFGPGTRLLVL.

CDR3 sequence: CATSAQGAWQPQHF. The chain combines TRBV15 with TRBJ1-5; TCRdb names TRBD1, which stays unverified in the absence of DNA. This CDR3 spans 14 amino acids. The germline V gene encodes CDR1 LNHNV and CDR2 YYDKDF (reference sequence).

V is TRBV9 and J is TRBJ2-5; TCRdb lists TRBD2, though no DNA is available to test this call. The CDR3 extends over 17 amino acids. Germline values: CDR1 SGDLS, CDR2 YYNGEE. CDR3 sequence: CASSLRELAGVSETQYF.

The chain uses TRBV3-1 and TRBJ2-3. CDR3 length: 15 amino acids. Germline V lookup: CDR1 LGHDT, CDR2 YNNKEL (reference sequence). The CDR3 spells CASSQDTSSTDTQYF.

The chain employs TRBV28 and TRBJ2-7. The germline CDR1 and CDR2 sequences are MDHEN and SYDVKM. There are 14 residues in the CDR3. CDR3 residues: CASSLLNAGTEQYF.

The genes are TRBV28 and TRBJ2-7; TCRdb lists TRBD1, though no DNA is available to test this call. This CDR3 region has 15 residues. Germline V CDR1 and CDR2: MDHEN, SYDVKM. The CDR3 reads CASSFRGKVTYEQYF.